The T cell receptor (beta chain) under discussion was sequenced for a study of cytomegalovirus exposure and HLA in healthy donors. The CDR3 has 15 residues. The junction had 6 bases not matched to a gene; V was cut back by 7 bases and J by 0 bases. The germline V gene encodes CDR1 SGHTA and CDR2 FQGNSA. PCR employed 60 Vbeta and 13 Jbeta primers. Using immunoSEQ multiplex PCR, the repertoire was profiled, and TCRdb retains in-frame clones only, with some absent. The data contain 130,000 or so clones, 88% of them singletons. Study-level results: Donors belonging to an Asian-associated ancestry cluster reportedly showed fewer N-insertions in productive TCRs than the approximately 680-donor mean, according to what a later analysis found.

On this clone: What it recognizes is unknown.

Sequenced material: PBMCs. The clonotype comes from a woman aged 40 to 50 in good health and CMV-seronegative. This chain links TRBV7-2 with TRBJ2-1; 7 nucleotides align to TRBD1. CDR3 residues: CASTEQGSSYNEQFF. CDR3 DNA: TGTGCCAGCACCGAACAGGGGAGCTCCTACAATGAGCAGTTCTTC.